This T cell receptor (beta chain) is from a study of T cells after yellow fever vaccination. The germline V gene has CDR1 SGHRS and CDR2 YFSETQ. The V and J ends lost 0 bases and 3 bases respectively, with 10 bases between them. The CDR3 is 16 amino acids. TCRdb reprocessed the 5' RACE reads via MiXCR and lists one record per CDR3 protein. The sample includes hundreds of thousands of distinct CDR3 sequences, approximately 8% of them seen just once. The rearrangement joins TRBV5-1 to TRBJ1-6, with D uncertain. Source: PBMCs, taken approximately 47 days after the first yellow fever vaccination. This TCR came from a man between 18 and 29 years old who received the YFV17D yellow fever vaccine. This chain's CDR3 is CASSLVAGVYNSPLHF. The CDR3 DNA reads as TGCGCCAGCAGCTTGGTCGCAGGAGTCTATAATTCACCCCTCCACTTT.